The source of this TCR beta chain is a study of T cell responses to AZD1222 COVID-19 vaccine. Details on this clone: Its antigen remains unknown.

Findings and limits, study-wide: Targets within unmutated variant regions were reportedly found for nearly half of spike-specific TCRs.

V lost 1 base to trimming and J lost 4 bases; unmatched junction nucleotides: 10. CDR3 length: 17 residues. Germline V gives CDR1 LNHDA, CDR2 SQIVND (reference sequence). Here immunoSEQ multiplex PCR was the method, and the copy in TCRdb shows in-frame clones only, minus some. The table records some 100,000 clones, approximately 86% of them present only once. The chain links TRBV19 to TRBJ2-1; 7 nucleotides match TRBD1. The TCR sequence derives from an adult in good health. This specimen was peripheral blood, taken on day 0 of MenACWY control vaccination. The CDR3: CASSIGGTVLRYNEQFF. CDR3 nucleotides: TGTGCCAGTAGTATAGGGGGGACAGTTCTTCGGTACAATGAGCAGTTCTTC. Combining the CDR3 with reference TRBV19 and TRBJ2-1 gives the whole variable domain DGGITQSPKYLFRKEGQNVTLSCEQNLNHDAMYWYRQDPGQGLRLIYYSQIVNDFQKGDIAEGYSVSREKKESFPLTVTSAQKNPTAFYLCASSIGGTVLRYNEQFFGPGTRLTVL.